This T cell receptor beta chain came from a study of naive and memory T cell subsets. Documented treatment: skin biopsy from PPD injection site in Mantoux-positive individual. A UMI-containing oligonucleotide was joined by 3' ligation to the TCR cDNA template. Biopsied sites were PPD injections in people with a positive Mantoux test. The V gene's germline CDR1 is SGHTA and CDR2 FQGTGA. The V end was cut by 4 bases, the J end by 6 bases, with 12 bases between. The CDR3 spans 13 residues. Four PCR rounds used nested alpha and beta constant region primers plus the SP2 primer. Alpha and beta constant region primers primed reverse transcription for blood and skin samples. TCRdb re-analysed the UMI-ligation and nested PCR reads in MiXCR, keeping a single row per CDR3 protein. In the table there are tens of thousands of distinct CDR3 sequences, 9.5% to 12% of which are singletons.

This material consisted of skin, taken from a tuberculin skin test site. This clonotype was obtained from an adult in good health. The genes are TRBV7-3 and TRBJ2-5; no firm D call. The CDR3 nucleotides are TGTGCCAGCAGCTCCCGGGCCCAGAAGACCCAGTACTTC. The encoded protein is CASSSRAQKTQYF. Supplemented by reference TRBV7-3 and TRBJ2-5, the full variable domain reads GAGVSQTPSNKVTEKGKYVELRCDPISGHTALYWYRQSLGQGPEFLIYFQGTGAADDSGLPNDRFFAVRPEGSVSTLKIQRTERGDSAVYLCASSSRAQKTQYFGPGTRLLVL.